This is a list of T cell receptor beta chains from one sample in a study of cytomegalovirus exposure and HLA in healthy donors. Produced via immunoSEQ multiplex PCR; TCRdb's table is partial and in-frame only. Of more than 95,000 clones in the sample, roughly 68% were seen once. Sequenced material: PBMCs. These receptors came from a woman aged 45-65 years in good health and CMV-seropositive. The CDR3 runs from the conserved cysteine through the conserved F or W. Each record gives: clone size, V gene, J gene, CDR3 length, CDR3 protein. Size tells how often a clone was seen (once, few, many) or the class of an expanded clone, and some rows leave it out.

clone_size: .
v_call: TRBV5-3
j_call: TRBJ1-1
cdr3_length: 17
cdr3_aa: CARSSHRDTDMNTEAFF

clone_size: .
v_call: TRBV6-6
j_call: TRBJ1-5
cdr3_length: 15
cdr3_aa: CASSPTGGAVQPQHF

clone_size: few
v_call: TRBV5-5
j_call: TRBJ1-2
cdr3_length: 15
cdr3_aa: CASSLGDRAFYGYTF

clone_size: .
v_call: TRBV10-1
j_call: TRBJ2-1
cdr3_length: 14
cdr3_aa: CASSWTSGDNEQFF

clone_size: .
v_call: TRBV5-1
j_call: TRBJ1-3
cdr3_length: 16
cdr3_aa: CASSLGPGRTGNTIYF

clone_size: .
v_call: TRBV29-1
j_call: TRBJ2-5
cdr3_length: 14
cdr3_aa: CSVELGQKQETQYF

clone_size: few
v_call: TRBV7-9
j_call: TRBJ2-3
cdr3_length: 15
cdr3_aa: CASSLDLGGTDTQYF

clone_size: once
v_call: TRBV6-6
j_call: TRBJ2-4
cdr3_length: 16
cdr3_aa: CASTQERTVAKNIQYF

clone_size: .
v_call: TRBV30
j_call: TRBJ1-6
cdr3_length: 14
cdr3_aa: CAWSPNRANSPLHF

clone_size: .
v_call: TRBV19
j_call: TRBJ2-1
cdr3_length: 13
cdr3_aa: CASSTIAYNEQFF

clone_size: once
v_call: TRBV6-6
j_call: TRBJ1-2
cdr3_length: 15
cdr3_aa: CASTLNPGGPYGYTF

clone_size: .
v_call: TRBV5-4
j_call: TRBJ2-7
cdr3_length: 12
cdr3_aa: CASTGSSYEQYF

clone_size: .
v_call: TRBV10-3
j_call: TRBJ1-6
cdr3_length: 16
cdr3_aa: CAISESRTPGSSPLHF

clone_size: .
v_call: TRBV10-3
j_call: TRBJ2-5
cdr3_length: 13
cdr3_aa: CAISFETGGTQYF

clone_size: .
v_call: TRBV5-1
j_call: TRBJ1-2
cdr3_length: 16
cdr3_aa: CASSPWTGATNYGYTF

clone_size: .
v_call: TRBV7-2
j_call: TRBJ2-5
cdr3_length: 17
cdr3_aa: CASSSGASWGPMETQYF

clone_size: once
v_call: TRBV6-1
j_call: TRBJ1-4
cdr3_length: 12
cdr3_aa: CASRKGGEKLFF

clone_size: .
v_call: TRBV18
j_call: TRBJ1-3
cdr3_length: 16
cdr3_aa: CASSPSTGRSGNTIYF

clone_size: .
v_call: TRBV4-1
j_call: TRBJ2-3
cdr3_length: 17
cdr3_aa: CASSQGTSGRGTDTQYF

clone_size: once
v_call: TRBV7-9
j_call: TRBJ1-3
cdr3_length: 15
cdr3_aa: CASSRDRGPGNTIYF

clone_size: once
v_call: TRBV5-4
j_call: TRBJ1-6
cdr3_length: 15
cdr3_aa: CASSFATGENSPLHF

clone_size: .
v_call: TRBV7-6
j_call: TRBJ1-1
cdr3_length: 15
cdr3_aa: CASSLVAGGGTEAFF

clone_size: .
v_call: TRBV11-2
j_call: TRBJ2-4
cdr3_length: 11
cdr3_aa: CASSLGPAQYF

clone_size: .
v_call: TRBV7-2
j_call: TRBJ2-7
cdr3_length: 14
cdr3_aa: CASSTLAGGLVDPF

clone_size: .
v_call: TRBV9
j_call: TRBJ2-2
cdr3_length: 16
cdr3_aa: CASSPRDRGLIGELFF

clone_size: .
v_call: TRBV7-9
j_call: TRBJ2-1
cdr3_length: 15
cdr3_aa: CASSPSAGVTNEQFF

clone_size: .
v_call: TRBV5-1
j_call: TRBJ1-2
cdr3_length: 16
cdr3_aa: CASSLGQGSVRYGYTF

clone_size: once
v_call: TRBV18
j_call: TRBJ2-1
cdr3_length: 14
cdr3_aa: CASSPEGQGVEQFF

clone_size: .
v_call: TRBV18
j_call: TRBJ2-1
cdr3_length: 15
cdr3_aa: CASALGGVSYNEQFF

clone_size: .
v_call: TRBV7-9
j_call: TRBJ1-5
cdr3_length: 14
cdr3_aa: CASSHTGARQPQHF

clone_size: .
v_call: TRBV7-9
j_call: TRBJ2-5
cdr3_length: 15
cdr3_aa: CASSLSLGRGETQYF

clone_size: few
v_call: TRBV6-6
j_call: TRBJ2-2
cdr3_length: 15
cdr3_aa: CASSYPTENTGELLF

clone_size: .
v_call: TRBV28
j_call: TRBJ2-3
cdr3_length: 19
cdr3_aa: CASSYSPTGPRPSTDTQYF

clone_size: once
v_call: TRBV19
j_call: TRBJ2-7
cdr3_length: 15
cdr3_aa: CASSIGGWTYNEQYF

clone_size: few
v_call: TRBV2
j_call: TRBJ1-5
cdr3_length: 19
cdr3_aa: CASSELGGQGLYSNQPQHF

clone_size: .
v_call: TRBV29-1
j_call: TRBJ2-5
cdr3_length: 14
cdr3_aa: CSVGFRGIAETQYF

clone_size: .
v_call: TRBV6-6
j_call: TRBJ2-1
cdr3_length: 14
cdr3_aa: CASSYTSGGNEQFF

clone_size: .
v_call: TRBV9
j_call: TRBJ2-4
cdr3_length: 20
cdr3_aa: CASSALTGTGDSVAKNIQYF

clone_size: .
v_call: TRBV6-4
j_call: TRBJ2-3
cdr3_length: 14
cdr3_aa: CASSDRDTTDTQYF

clone_size: .
v_call: TRBV7-2
j_call: TRBJ1-2
cdr3_length: 16
cdr3_aa: CASSLGDRGRVYGYTF

clone_size: .
v_call: TRBV6-5
j_call: TRBJ1-3
cdr3_length: 15
cdr3_aa: CANSHDRDSGNTIYF

clone_size: .
v_call: TRBV7-8
j_call: TRBJ2-7
cdr3_length: 14
cdr3_aa: CASSSTGEPYEQYF

clone_size: .
v_call: TRBV7-9
j_call: TRBJ2-1
cdr3_length: 15
cdr3_aa: CASSSGTGDYNEQFF

clone_size: few
v_call: TRBV6-6
j_call: TRBJ1-2
cdr3_length: 16
cdr3_aa: CASQDGSGQRNYGYTF

clone_size: .
v_call: TRBV27
j_call: TRBJ2-1
cdr3_length: 15
cdr3_aa: CASTVAGGRYNEQFF

clone_size: .
v_call: TRBV13
j_call: TRBJ1-6
cdr3_length: 15
cdr3_aa: CASSLLMQGNSPLHF

clone_size: .
v_call: TRBV19
j_call: TRBJ1-5
cdr3_length: 18
cdr3_aa: CASSIAPGGGQGRQPQHF

clone_size: few
v_call: TRBV5-1
j_call: TRBJ2-3
cdr3_length: 12
cdr3_aa: CASREQGYTQYF

clone_size: .
v_call: TRBV6-1
j_call: TRBJ2-2
cdr3_length: 15
cdr3_aa: CASGGAAANTGELFF

clone_size: .
v_call: TRBV5-1
j_call: TRBJ2-5
cdr3_length: 14
cdr3_aa: CASSLTREKETQYF

clone_size: .
v_call: TRBV7-6
j_call: TRBJ2-7
cdr3_length: 16
cdr3_aa: CASSLTTEGGGNEQYF

clone_size: .
v_call: TRBV9
j_call: TRBJ2-3
cdr3_length: 17
cdr3_aa: CASSARRGGLSTDTQYF

clone_size: .
v_call: TRBV5-1
j_call: TRBJ1-2
cdr3_length: 14
cdr3_aa: CASSLQTVNYGYTF

clone_size: few
v_call: TRBV7-8
j_call: TRBJ2-1
cdr3_length: 18
cdr3_aa: CASSLAGTSGGAYNEQFF

clone_size: few
v_call: TRBV5-5
j_call: TRBJ2-7
cdr3_length: 14
cdr3_aa: CASSFRGDSYEQYF